The present T cell receptor beta chain was sequenced within a study of human T cells and chemical hapten exposure. On the study more broadly: 2% DPC applied to a 2 cm by 2 cm arm area sensitized donors. Throughout the approximately 25-week study, diphenylcyclopropenone was applied weekly to the patients' scalps.

V was trimmed by 0 bases and J by 6 bases, leaving 15 bases between them. In germline, CDR1 is SGHRS, CDR2 YFSETQ. This CDR3 has 15 amino acids. Time point meaning: patch test 2, 6 weeks after DPC sensitization. The treatment: therapeutic diphenylcyclopropenone sensitization with weekly scalp DPC. Total RNA came from unfractionated whole blood. Unique molecular identifiers were attached to individual cDNA molecules during library preparation. Using its own MiXCR run on the RACE reads, TCRdb lists one record per CDR3 protein. The sample consists of some 79,000 distinct CDR3 sequences, about 10% of them appearing once. Many counts were recorded for this clonotype.

The receptor comes from a woman between 50 and 59 years old with alopecia areata. Some clones in this sample may be carry-over from other donors' samples. This sequence joins TRBV5-1 and TRBJ1-2; a weak D match, TRBD1 (5 bases). The starting material was whole blood, obtained in connection with sensitization to the hapten diphenylcyclopropenone (DPC). Written as DNA, the CDR3 is TGCGCCAGCAGCTTGGAGGGTCGGGACGTGGATGGCTACACCTTC. Its translation is CASSLEGRDVDGYTF.